This entry lists 26 T cell receptor beta chains sequenced from one sample in a study of blood T cells in healthy people across ages. Together with a sample-barcoded 5' primer, a J-beta primer mix was included in a second PCR lasting about 6 to 11 cycles. One entry per CDR3 protein, called by TCRdb with MiXCR from the 5' RACE reads. The repertoire includes hundreds of thousands of distinct CDR3 sequences, around 42% of them detected once, and around 21% sits in the top ten. Sequencing was carried out using blood. All receptors come from a man in his 60s in good health.

This clonotype was seen at least ten times. The chain has TRBV12-3 or TRBV12-4 and TRBJ1-1; D is possibly TRBD1 (5 bases). Trimming stripped 2 bases from V and 5 bases from J, with 18 bases between. This CDR3 comprises 16 residues. The CDR3 DNA reads as TGTGCCAGCAGTTTATCCGCTGCAGGGTTTCGGACTGAAGCTTTCTTT. It translates to CASSLSAAGFRTEAFF.

The chain has TRBV6-6 and TRBJ2-1; D is possibly TRBD2 (5 bases). The V gene's germline CDR1 is MNHNY and CDR2 SVGAGI (reference sequence). Trimming pared 2 bases from V and 4 bases from J, leaving 9 bases between. The CDR3 consists of 14 residues. The DNA for the CDR3 is TGTGCCAGCAGTTACGCGGGCGGATACAATGAGCAGTTCTTC. Protein: CASSYAGGYNEQFF.

The rearrangement uses TRBV4-1 and TRBJ2-1; 9 nucleotides match TRBD2. J gave up 3 bases and V 0 bases, and 3 bases lay outside the gene matches. This CDR3 spans 16 amino acids. The germline CDR1 and CDR2 sequences are MGHRA and YSYEKL. CDR3 residues: CASSQEVSGSYNEQFF. CDR3 sequence (DNA): TGCGCCAGCAGCCAAGAGGTTAGCGGGAGCTACAATGAGCAGTTCTTC.

This clonotype was detected only a few times. The CDR3 nucleotides read TGTGCCAGCAGGGGACAGGGGGTCTCTAATCAGCCCCAGCATTTT. Translated, it gives CASRGQGVSNQPQHF. This chain uses TRBV6-1 with TRBJ1-5, with 11 nucleotides matching TRBD1. From germline, CDR1 is MNHNS and CDR2 SASEGT. Losses at the gene ends were 6 bases for V and 4 bases for J; bases not matched to a gene: 5. CDR3 length: 15 amino acids.

The V call is TRBV20-1, the J call TRBJ1-1, with D hard to call. Germline loops: CDR1 DFQATT, CDR2 SNEGSKA (reference sequence). The CDR3 is 14 residues long. V was cut by 5 bases and J by 4 bases, with 17 bases left in between. Here the CDR3 DNA reads TGCAGTGCTCTAGCCCCACCGCCTGGCACTGAAGCTTTCTTT. It is translated as CSALAPPPGTEAFF.

This clonotype was counted a single time. The chain is built from TRBV7-9 and TRBJ1-5, with D possibly being TRBD1 (5 bases). CDR1 is SEHNR and CDR2 is FQNEAQ in the germline V gene (reference sequence). Trimming left V 1 base short and J 0 bases short, with 16 bases between. This CDR3 contains 18 residues. The CDR3 coding sequence is TGTGCCAGCAGCTTAGAGTCAGGGCAACTTTATAGCAATCAGCCCCAGCATTTT. Amino acids: CASSLESGQLYSNQPQHF.

Concerning this clonotype itself: A much larger clonotype is one base distant, so this may be a read error. V usage is TRBV4-1 and J usage is TRBJ2-7; D assignment may be TRBD1 or TRBD2 (5 bases each). Germline CDR1 MGHRA, CDR2 YSYEKL. The CDR3 contains 15 residues. Between the trimmed V and J ends, which lost 8 bases and 3 bases, there was a span of 20 bases. The CDR3 is CASPPGRPSFYEQYF. The CDR3 DNA sequence: TGCGCCAGCCCCCCGGGACGGCCGAGCTTCTACGAGCAGTACTTC.

Only a few counts were recorded for this clonotype. V and J are TRBV20-1 and TRBJ1-5; TRBD1 might be the D (5 bases). Trimming pared 6 bases from V and 7 bases from J, leaving 13 bases between. The CDR3 is 12 amino acids. Germline V gene sequence: CDR1 DFQATT, CDR2 SNEGSKA (reference sequence). In DNA, the CDR3 is TGCAGTGCCCAGCGCGGGGACCAGCCCCAGCATTTT. It yields the protein CSAQRGDQPQHF.

About this clonotype: The germline gene is not matched at one end of the junction; a read error may be the cause. This sequence joins TRBV20-1 and TRBJ2-5; a weak D match, TRBD2 (5 bases). Per germline, CDR1 DFQATT and CDR2 SNEGSKA (reference sequence). The CDR3 has 16 amino acids. In nucleotides, the CDR3 is TGCGGTGCTAGATCGCTAGCCGATGGGTACCAAGAGACCCAGTACTTC. Protein product: CGARSLADGYQETQYF.

The chain links TRBV27 to TRBJ1-1; 9 bases line up with TRBD1. Trimming at V came to 5 bases and at J to 1 base, leaving 5 bases not matched to a gene. CDR3 length: 15 residues. Germline CDR1 reads MNHEY; CDR2 reads SMNVEV (reference sequence). Written as DNA, the CDR3 is TGTGCCAGCAGTCCCGGGGACAGGGCGAACACTGAAGCTTTCTTT. Translating gives CASSPGDRANTEAFF.

The V gene is TRBV7-2, the J gene TRBJ2-1; the match to TRBD2 covers 8 bases. CDR1 and CDR2 from the germline V gene are SGHTA and FQGNSA. J gave up 2 bases and V 1 base, and 4 bases lay outside the gene matches. The CDR3 has 16 amino acids. The CDR3 spells CASSLGGGPAYNEQFF. The CDR3 DNA reads as TGTGCCAGCAGCTTAGGCGGGGGGCCCGCCTACAATGAGCAGTTCTTC.

Comments on this clonotype: The junction differs from germline at one of its ends, possibly a read error. The V gene is TRBV14, the J gene TRBJ2-5, with unresolved D. Looked up from germline, CDR1 is SGHDN and CDR2 is FVKESK. CDR3 length: 14 residues. The CDR3 here is CTSSLRVRSGEQYF. The CDR3 bases are TGTACCAGCAGCCTAAGGGTCAGAAGTGGAGAGCAGTACTTC.

This chain uses TRBV3-1 with TRBJ2-7; D call uncertain. The germline CDR1 and CDR2 sequences are LGHDT and YNNKEL (reference sequence). This CDR3 is 12 amino acids long. V lost 4 bases to trimming and J lost 2 bases, with 6 bases between them. CDR3 sequence (DNA): TGTGCCAGCAGCCGCCTTACCTACGAGCAGTACTTC. It codes for CASSRLTYEQYF.

This clonotype was observed many times. The DNA for the CDR3 is TGCAGCGTTGGTGGTACGCAGTATTTT. This sequence encodes CSVGGTQYF. The chain carries TRBV29-1 and TRBJ2-3; D not certain. Germline values: CDR1 SQVTM, CDR2 ANQGSEA. Trimming left V 4 bases short and J 8 bases short, with 4 bases between. This CDR3 has 9 residues.

The sample holds a few counts of this clonotype. This chain connects TRBV5-6 to TRBJ1-2; D call uncertain. The CDR3 consists of 14 residues. The V gene's germline CDR1 is SGHDT and CDR2 YYEEEE. Trimming left V 1 base short and J 4 bases short, with 11 bases between. CDR3 sequence: CASSLTRVSYGYTF. The CDR3 nucleotides are TGTGCCAGCAGCTTGACTAGGGTCAGCTATGGCTACACCTTC.

The V call is TRBV9, the J call TRBJ1-2, with D perhaps TRBD1 (5 bases). V was trimmed by 5 bases and J by 4 bases, leaving 12 bases between them. Germline CDR1 is SGDLS and CDR2 is YYNGEE. CDR3 size: 13 residues. The CDR3 loop is CASSQGVSYGYTF. The CDR3 nucleotides are TGTGCCAGCAGTCAAGGGGTGAGCTATGGCTACACCTTC.

The chain joins TRBV24-1 to TRBJ2-6, with D perhaps matching TRBD1 or TRBD2 (7 bases each). Trimming took off 7 bases at V and 2 bases at J, with 17 bases between the two ends. Germline loops: CDR1 KGHDR, CDR2 SFDVKD. This CDR3 spans 17 amino acids. The CDR3 DNA reads TGTGCCACCAGCCCCAGGGGGGGCCTAGCTGGGGCCAACGTCCTGACTTTC. Protein product: CATSPRGGLAGANVLTF.

This clonotype occurred many times. The rearrangement uses TRBV3-1 and TRBJ2-4, with D perhaps TRBD1 (6 bases). Trimming removed 1 base from V and 3 bases from J, with 7 bases in between. The CDR3 loop spans 14 amino acids. The germline V gene encodes CDR1 LGHDT and CDR2 YNNKEL (reference sequence). The CDR3 is CASSQGQDKNIQYF. In DNA form, the CDR3 reads TGTGCCAGCAGCCAAGGACAGGACAAAAACATTCAGTACTTC.

This clonotype was seen more than once but under ten times. The chain links TRBV4-1 to TRBJ2-7; 8 nucleotides line up with TRBD1. This CDR3 contains 17 residues. Germline-derived CDR1 and CDR2 are MGHRA and YSYEKL. Losses at the gene ends were 3 bases for V and 5 bases for J; bases not matched to a gene: 15. The CDR3 sequence: CASSHFLVGTGLDEQYF. CDR3 bases: TGCGCCAGCAGCCATTTTTTGGTTGGGACAGGCCTGGACGAGCAGTACTTC.

This sequence joins TRBV25-1 and TRBJ2-4; TRBD2 agrees at 8 bases. V shed 3 bases, J shed 13 bases, and the junction held 8 bases outside the gene matches. The CDR3 contains 13 residues. CDR1 MGHDK and CDR2 SYGVNS come from the germline V gene. The CDR3 region has the DNA TGTGCCAGCAGTGATCGGGGGGGTTGGGAGCAGTACTTC. Its translation: CASSDRGGWEQYF. Together with reference TRBV25-1 and TRBJ2-4, the CDR3 gives the full variable domain: EADIYQTPRYLVIGTGKKITLECSQTMGHDKMYWYQQDPGMELHLIHYSYGVNSTEKGDLSSESTVSRIRTEHFPLTLESARPSHTSQYLCASSDRGGWEQYFGAGTRLSVL.

The rearrangement links TRBV5-6 to TRBJ2-7; D not certain. There are 15 residues in the CDR3. Between the trimmed V and J ends, which lost 1 base and 3 bases, there was a span of 14 bases. Germline lookup yields CDR1 SGHDT and CDR2 YYEEEE. Here the CDR3 reads CASSLKMDPIYEQYF. In DNA form, the CDR3 reads TGTGCCAGCAGCTTGAAGATGGACCCAATCTACGAGCAGTACTTC. Using reference TRBV5-6 and TRBJ2-7 for the parts outside the CDR3, the full variable domain is DAGVTQSPTHLIKTRGQQVTLRCSPKSGHDTVSWYQQALGQGPQFIFQYYEEEERQRGNFPDRFSGHQFPNYSSELNVNALLLGDSALYLCASSLKMDPIYEQYFGPGTRLTVT.

Only a few counts were recorded for this clonotype. The chain carries TRBV15 and TRBJ1-4; 8 nucleotides agree with TRBD1. Trimming at V came to 4 bases and at J to 8 bases, leaving 6 bases not matched to a gene. Germline CDR1 LNHNV, CDR2 YYDKDF (reference sequence). CDR3 length: 14 amino acids. CDR3 sequence reads: CATSTRQGREKLFF. The CDR3 nucleotides read TGTGCCACCAGCACAAGACAGGGGAGGGAAAAACTGTTTTTT.

The table lists this clonotype with many counts. The chain joins TRBV11-2 to TRBJ2-5, with D perhaps TRBD1 (6 bases). CDR1 is SGHAT and CDR2 is FQNNGV in the germline V gene. The CDR3 is 16 amino acids. V was pared by 1 base and J by 0 bases, with 12 bases between. For the CDR3, the DNA is TGTGCCAGCAGCTTAGTGGGTGGGGGCCACCAAGAGACCCAGTACTTC. It yields the protein CASSLVGGGHQETQYF.

This clonotype was observed a handful of times. The chain has TRBV7-2 and TRBJ2-5; 8 bases line up with TRBD2. The J call could be wrong; TRBJ2-7 is a better fit for the DNA end. This CDR3 is 15 amino acids long. Germline V lookup: CDR1 SGHTA, CDR2 FQGNSA. CDR3 sequence reads: CASSLVGGLVGEQYF. The CDR3 DNA reads as TGTGCCAGCAGCTTAGTGGGGGGACTAGTGGGCGAGCAGTACTTC.

This chain uses TRBV20-1 with TRBJ1-2, with TRBD1 matching 7 bases. Looked up from germline, CDR1 is DFQATT and CDR2 is SNEGSKA (reference sequence). V was pared by 0 bases and J by 4 bases, with 5 bases of the junction left unmatched. This CDR3 contains 14 residues. CDR3 DNA sequence: TGCAGTGCTAGAGATCTACCAGGGGGCTATGGCTACACCTTC. Translating it yields CSARDLPGGYGYTF.

The CDR3, as DNA: TGTGCCACCGCAACCGGGACATCCCAGTACTTC. This translates into CATATGTSQYF. The chain links TRBV24-1 to TRBJ2-7; a possible D gene is TRBD1 (6 bases). Trimming removed 9 bases from V and 10 bases from J, with 15 bases in between. Germline CDR1 is KGHDR and CDR2 is SFDVKD. The CDR3 spans 11 residues.